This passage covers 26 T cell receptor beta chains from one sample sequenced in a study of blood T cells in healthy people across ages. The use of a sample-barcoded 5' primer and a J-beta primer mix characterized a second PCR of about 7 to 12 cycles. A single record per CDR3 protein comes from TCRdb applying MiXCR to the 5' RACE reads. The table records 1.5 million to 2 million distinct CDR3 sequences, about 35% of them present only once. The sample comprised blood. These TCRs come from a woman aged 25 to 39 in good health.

The CDR3 sequence is CSARRGGGGNEQFF. CDR3 bases: TGCAGTGCTAGACGCGGGGGAGGCGGCAATGAGCAGTTCTTC. This rearrangement joins TRBV20-1 to TRBJ2-1; 7 nucleotides agree with TRBD2. The CDR3 contains 14 residues. J gave up 6 bases and V 2 bases, and 7 bases lay outside the gene matches. The V gene's germline CDR1 is DFQATT and CDR2 SNEGSKA (reference sequence).

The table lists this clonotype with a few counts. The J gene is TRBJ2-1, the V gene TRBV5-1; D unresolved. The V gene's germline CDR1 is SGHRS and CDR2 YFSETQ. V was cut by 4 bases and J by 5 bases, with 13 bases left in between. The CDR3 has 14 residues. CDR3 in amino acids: CASSRGPANNEQFF. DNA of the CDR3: TGCGCCAGCAGCCGCGGACCCGCTAACAATGAGCAGTTCTTC.

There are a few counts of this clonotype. DNA of the CDR3: TGTGCCAGCAGGGGAGGAGATTTTGGGGAGACCCAGTACTTC. Its protein product is CASRGGDFGETQYF. The J gene is TRBJ2-5, the V gene TRBV28; possibly TRBD2 for D (6 bases). The CDR3 contains 14 residues. In germline, CDR1 is MDHEN, CDR2 SYDVKM. V was clipped by 6 bases and J by 5 bases, with 16 bases between them.

This CDR3 is CASSPGRDRGSWDYGYTF. CDR3 nucleotides: TGTGCCAGCAGTCCGGGCCGGGACAGGGGATCTTGGGACTATGGCTACACCTTC. The chain has TRBV27 and TRBJ1-2; 10 bases map to TRBD1. V trimming: 5 bases; J trimming: 3 bases; junction bases outside the gene matches: 15. This CDR3 comprises 18 residues. Germline V gene lookup returns CDR1 MNHEY and CDR2 SMNVEV (reference sequence).

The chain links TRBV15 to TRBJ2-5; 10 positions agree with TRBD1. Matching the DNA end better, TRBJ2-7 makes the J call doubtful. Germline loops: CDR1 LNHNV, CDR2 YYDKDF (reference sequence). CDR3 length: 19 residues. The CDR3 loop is CATSRDPPWIDRGLSEQYF. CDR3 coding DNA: TGTGCCACCAGCAGAGACCCCCCATGGATAGACAGGGGGCTGAGCGAGCAGTACTTC.

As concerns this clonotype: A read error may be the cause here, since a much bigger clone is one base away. CDR3: CSILFPSYSGQPLYEQYF. The CDR3 coding sequence is TGCAGCATTCTATTCCCATCCTACTCGGGGCAGCCGTTGTACGAGCAGTACTTC. The rearrangement links TRBV29-1 to TRBJ2-7; D possibly matches TRBD1 or TRBD2 (5 bases each). The ends were cut back, 8 bases at V and 4 bases at J, with 33 bases in the middle. The V gene's germline CDR1 is SQVTM and CDR2 ANQGSEA. The CDR3 has 18 residues.

CDR3 sequence reads: CASTSPGQGTSLETQYF. In DNA form, the CDR3 reads TGTGCCAGCACAAGCCCCGGCCAGGGAACATCTTTAGAGACCCAGTACTTC. The chain couples TRBV7-9 to TRBJ2-5; a weak D match, TRBD1 (5 bases). The CDR3 spans 17 residues. Trimming cost V 7 bases and J 4 bases, with 25 bases left between them. CDR1 and CDR2 (germline): SEHNR, FQNEAQ (reference sequence).

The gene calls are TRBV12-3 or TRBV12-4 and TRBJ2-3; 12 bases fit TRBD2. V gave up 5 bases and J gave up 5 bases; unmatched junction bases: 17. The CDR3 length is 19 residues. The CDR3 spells CASSLGLAGLLSRKDTQYF. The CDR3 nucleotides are TGTGCCAGCAGTCTCGGACTAGCGGGGTTACTAAGTAGAAAAGATACGCAGTATTTT.

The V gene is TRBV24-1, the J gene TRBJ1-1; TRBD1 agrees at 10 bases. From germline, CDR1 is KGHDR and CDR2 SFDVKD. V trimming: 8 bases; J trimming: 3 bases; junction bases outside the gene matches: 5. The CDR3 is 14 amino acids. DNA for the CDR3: TGTGCCACCACCTGGGACAGGGGTCACACTGAAGCTTTCTTT. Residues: CATTWDRGHTEAFF.

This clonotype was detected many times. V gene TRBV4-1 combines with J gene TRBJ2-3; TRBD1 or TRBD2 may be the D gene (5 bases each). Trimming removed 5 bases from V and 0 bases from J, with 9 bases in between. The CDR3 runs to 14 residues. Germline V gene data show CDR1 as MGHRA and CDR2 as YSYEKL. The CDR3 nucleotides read TGCGCCAGCAGCGACCGGGACAGCACAGATACGCAGTATTTT. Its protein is CASSDRDSTDTQYF.

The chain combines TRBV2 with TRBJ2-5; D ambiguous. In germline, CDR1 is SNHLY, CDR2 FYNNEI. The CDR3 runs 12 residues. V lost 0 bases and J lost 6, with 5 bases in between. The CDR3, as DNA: TGTGCCAGCAGTGAAGCGGTTAAGACCCAGTACTTC. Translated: CASSEAVKTQYF.

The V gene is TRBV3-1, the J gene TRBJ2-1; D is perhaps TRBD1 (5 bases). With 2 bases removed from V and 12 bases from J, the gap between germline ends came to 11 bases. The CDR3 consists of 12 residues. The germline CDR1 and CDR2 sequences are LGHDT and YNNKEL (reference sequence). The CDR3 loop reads CASSQIRVGQFF. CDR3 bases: TGTGCCAGCAGCCAAATCAGGGTTGGGCAGTTCTTC.

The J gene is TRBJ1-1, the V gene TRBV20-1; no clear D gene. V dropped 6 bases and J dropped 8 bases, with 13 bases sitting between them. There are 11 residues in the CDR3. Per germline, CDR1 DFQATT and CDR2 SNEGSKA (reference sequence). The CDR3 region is CSAADQLEAFF. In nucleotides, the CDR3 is TGCAGTGCCGCCGACCAGTTGGAAGCTTTCTTT.

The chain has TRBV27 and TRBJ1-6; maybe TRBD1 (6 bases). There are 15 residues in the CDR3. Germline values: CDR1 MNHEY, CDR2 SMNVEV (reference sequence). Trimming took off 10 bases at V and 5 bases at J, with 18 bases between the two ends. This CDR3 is CATKSRGGDNSPLHF. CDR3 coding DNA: TGTGCCACCAAATCACGCGGGGGCGATAATTCACCCCTCCACTTT.

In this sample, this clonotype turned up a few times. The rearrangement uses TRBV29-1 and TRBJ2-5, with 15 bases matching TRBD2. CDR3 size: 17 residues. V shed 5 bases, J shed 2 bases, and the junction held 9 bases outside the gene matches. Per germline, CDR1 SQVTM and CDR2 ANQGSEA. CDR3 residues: CSVIRTSGGARQETQYF. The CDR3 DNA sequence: TGCAGCGTTATTCGGACTAGCGGGGGGGCCAGGCAAGAGACCCAGTACTTC.

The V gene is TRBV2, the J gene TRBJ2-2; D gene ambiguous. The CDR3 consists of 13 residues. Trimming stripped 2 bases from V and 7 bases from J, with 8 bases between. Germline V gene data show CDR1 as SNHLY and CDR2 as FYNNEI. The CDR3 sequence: CASSESEHGELFF. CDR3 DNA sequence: TGTGCCAGCAGTGAATCCGAGCACGGGGAGCTGTTTTTT.

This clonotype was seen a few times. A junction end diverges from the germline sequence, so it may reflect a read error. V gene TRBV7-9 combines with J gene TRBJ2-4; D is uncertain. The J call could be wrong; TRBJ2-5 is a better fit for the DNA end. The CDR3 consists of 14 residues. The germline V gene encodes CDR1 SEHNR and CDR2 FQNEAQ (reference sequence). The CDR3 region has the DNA TGTGCCAGCAGCTTAGCCCAGAACCAGGAGACCCAGTACTTC. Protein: CASSLAQNQETQYF.

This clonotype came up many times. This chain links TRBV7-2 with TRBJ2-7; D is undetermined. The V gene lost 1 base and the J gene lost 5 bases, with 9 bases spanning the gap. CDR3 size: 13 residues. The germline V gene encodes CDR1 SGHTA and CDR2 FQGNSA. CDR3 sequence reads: CASSLDLRNEQYF. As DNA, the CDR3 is TGTGCCAGCAGCTTAGACTTGAGAAACGAGCAGTACTTC.

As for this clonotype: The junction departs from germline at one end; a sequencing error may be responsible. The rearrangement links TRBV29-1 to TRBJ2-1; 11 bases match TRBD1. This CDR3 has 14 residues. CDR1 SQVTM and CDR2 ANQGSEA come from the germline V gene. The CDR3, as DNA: TGCAGCGTTTGGGGGACAGGGGGATACAATGGGCAGTTCTTC. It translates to CSVWGTGGYNGQFF.

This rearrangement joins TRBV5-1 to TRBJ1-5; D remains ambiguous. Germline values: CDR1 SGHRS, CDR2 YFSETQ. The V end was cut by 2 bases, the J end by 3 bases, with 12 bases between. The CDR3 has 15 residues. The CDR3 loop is CASSLEGINNQPQHF. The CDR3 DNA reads TGCGCCAGCAGCTTAGAAGGGATTAACAATCAGCCCCAGCATTTT. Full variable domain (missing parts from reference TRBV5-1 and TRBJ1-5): KAGVTQTPRYLIKTRGQQVTLSCSPISGHRSVSWYQQTPGQGLQFLFEYFSETQRNKGNFPGRFSGRQFSNSRSEMNVSTLELGDSALYLCASSLEGINNQPQHFGDGTRLSIL.

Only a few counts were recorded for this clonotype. In nucleotides, the CDR3 is TGCAGCGTTGTGAGGGGAAGTCGAGCTTTCTTT. It specifies CSVVRGSRAFF. J is TRBJ1-1 and V is TRBV29-1; TRBD1 might be the D (5 bases). The germline V and J ends were trimmed by 4 bases and 10 bases, with 13 bases remaining between them. This CDR3 contains 11 residues. CDR1 SQVTM and CDR2 ANQGSEA come from the germline V gene.

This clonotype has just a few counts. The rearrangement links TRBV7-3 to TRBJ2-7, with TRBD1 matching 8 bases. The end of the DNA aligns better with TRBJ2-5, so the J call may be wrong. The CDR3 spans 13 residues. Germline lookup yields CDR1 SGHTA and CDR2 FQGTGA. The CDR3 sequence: CASSPGQAGTQYF. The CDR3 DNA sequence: TGTGCCAGCAGCCCGGGACAGGCCGGGACCCAGTACTTC.

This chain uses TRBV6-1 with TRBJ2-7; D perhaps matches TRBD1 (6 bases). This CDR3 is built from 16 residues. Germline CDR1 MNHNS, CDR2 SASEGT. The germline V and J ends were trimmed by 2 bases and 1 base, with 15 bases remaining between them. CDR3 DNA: TGTGCCAGCAGTGAAACGGTGGGGGCGGGTTCCTACGAGCAGTACTTC. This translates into CASSETVGAGSYEQYF.

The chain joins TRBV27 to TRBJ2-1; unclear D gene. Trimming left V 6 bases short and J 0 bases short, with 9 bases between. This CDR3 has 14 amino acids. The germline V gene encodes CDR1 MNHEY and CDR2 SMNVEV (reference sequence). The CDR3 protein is CASRVTASYNEQFF. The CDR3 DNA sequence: TGTGCCAGCAGAGTGACCGCCTCCTACAATGAGCAGTTCTTC.

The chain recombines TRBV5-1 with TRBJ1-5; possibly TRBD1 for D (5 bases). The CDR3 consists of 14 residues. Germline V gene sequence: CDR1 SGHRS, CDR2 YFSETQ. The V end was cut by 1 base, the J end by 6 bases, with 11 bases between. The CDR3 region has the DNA TGCGCCAGCAGCTTGTCCGGGGGAGTTCAGCCCCAGCATTTT. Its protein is CASSLSGGVQPQHF.

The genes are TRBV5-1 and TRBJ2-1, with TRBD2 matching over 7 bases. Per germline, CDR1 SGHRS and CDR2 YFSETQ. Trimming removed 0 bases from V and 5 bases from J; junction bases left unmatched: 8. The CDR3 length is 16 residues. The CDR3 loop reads CASSLGATSVNNEQFF. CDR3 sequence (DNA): TGCGCCAGCAGCTTGGGGGCTACTAGCGTAAACAATGAGCAGTTCTTC.